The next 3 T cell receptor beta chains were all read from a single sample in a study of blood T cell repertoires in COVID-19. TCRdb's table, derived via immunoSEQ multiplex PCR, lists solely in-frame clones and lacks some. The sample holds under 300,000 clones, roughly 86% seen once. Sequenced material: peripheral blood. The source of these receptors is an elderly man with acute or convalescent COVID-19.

In DNA form, the CDR3 reads TGTGCCAGCAGCCGCTCCGGACAGGGGGCTTACGAGCAGTACTTC. This gives the protein CASSRSGQGAYEQYF. The chain links TRBV3-1 (or the pseudogene TRBV3-2) to TRBJ2-7, with 11 bases aligning to TRBD1. Trimming cost V 4 bases and J 4 bases; bases outside gene matches: 6. The CDR3 is made up of 15 amino acids. Germline V gene lookup returns CDR1 LGHDT and CDR2 YNNKEL (reference sequence).

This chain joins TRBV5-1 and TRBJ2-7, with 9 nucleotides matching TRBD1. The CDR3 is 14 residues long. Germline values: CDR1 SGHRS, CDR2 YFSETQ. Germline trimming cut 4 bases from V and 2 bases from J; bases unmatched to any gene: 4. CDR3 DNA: TGCGCCAGCAGCCGGGACAGGGCCACCTACGAGCAGTACTTC. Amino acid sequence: CASSRDRATYEQYF.

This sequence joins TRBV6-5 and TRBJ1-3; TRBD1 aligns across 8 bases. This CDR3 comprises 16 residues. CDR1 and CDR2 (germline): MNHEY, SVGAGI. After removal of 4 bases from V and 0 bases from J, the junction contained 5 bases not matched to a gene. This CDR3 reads CASSSRTGTSGNTIYF. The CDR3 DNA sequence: TGTGCCAGCAGTTCCCGGACAGGGACCTCTGGAAACACCATATATTTT.